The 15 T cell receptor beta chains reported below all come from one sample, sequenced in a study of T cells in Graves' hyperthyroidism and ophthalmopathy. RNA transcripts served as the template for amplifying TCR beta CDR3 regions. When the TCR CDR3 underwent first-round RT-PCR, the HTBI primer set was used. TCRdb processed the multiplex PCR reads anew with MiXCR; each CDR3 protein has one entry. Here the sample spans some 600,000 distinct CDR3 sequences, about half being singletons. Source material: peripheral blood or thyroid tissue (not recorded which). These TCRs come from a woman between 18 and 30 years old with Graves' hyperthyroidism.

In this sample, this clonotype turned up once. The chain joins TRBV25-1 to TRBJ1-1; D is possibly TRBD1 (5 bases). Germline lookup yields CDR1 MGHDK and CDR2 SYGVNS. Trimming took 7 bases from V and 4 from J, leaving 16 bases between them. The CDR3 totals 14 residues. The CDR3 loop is CASNPGGLGTEAFF. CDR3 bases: TGTGCCAGCAACCCTGGGGGATTGGGCACTGAAGCTTTCTTT.

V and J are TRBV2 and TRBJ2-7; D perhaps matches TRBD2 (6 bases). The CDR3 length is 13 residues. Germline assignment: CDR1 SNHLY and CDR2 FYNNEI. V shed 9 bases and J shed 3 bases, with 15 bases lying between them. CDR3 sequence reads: CASREEGLYEQYF. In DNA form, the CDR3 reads TGTGCCAGTAGGGAGGAGGGCCTCTACGAGCAGTACTTC.

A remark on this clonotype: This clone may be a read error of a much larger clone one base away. The CDR3 bases are TGTGCCACCAGCTTCCGACAGGGCGTTTTTTATGGCTACACCTTC. This gives the protein CATSFRQGVFYGYTF. V and J are TRBV15 and TRBJ1-2, with 7 bases that match TRBD1. The J segment lost 5 bases and the V segment lost 5 bases, leaving 11 bases of the junction unmatched. Germline V gives CDR1 LNHNV, CDR2 YYDKDF (reference sequence). CDR3 length: 15 amino acids.

CDR3: CASTKSWVLGEKLFF. CDR3 coding DNA: TGTGCCAGCACGAAGAGCTGGGTTTTAGGAGAAAAACTGTTTTTT. The chain recombines TRBV7-9 with TRBJ1-4, with D hard to call. Per germline, CDR1 SEHNR and CDR2 FQNEAQ (reference sequence). The germline V and J ends were trimmed by 7 bases and 8 bases, with 20 bases remaining between them. This CDR3 is built from 15 residues.

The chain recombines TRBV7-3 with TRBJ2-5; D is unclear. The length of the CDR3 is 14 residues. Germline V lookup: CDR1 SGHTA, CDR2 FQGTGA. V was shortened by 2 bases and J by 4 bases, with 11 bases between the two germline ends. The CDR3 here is CASSLEIGLETQYF. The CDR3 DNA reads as TGTGCCAGCAGCTTAGAAATAGGGTTAGAGACCCAGTACTTC.

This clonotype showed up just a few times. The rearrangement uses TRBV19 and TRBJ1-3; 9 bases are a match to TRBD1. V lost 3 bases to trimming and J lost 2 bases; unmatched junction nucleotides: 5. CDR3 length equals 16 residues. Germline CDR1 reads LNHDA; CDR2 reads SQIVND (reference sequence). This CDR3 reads CASSIQGTGTGNTIYF. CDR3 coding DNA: TGTGCCAGTAGTATCCAGGGGACAGGGACTGGAAACACCATATATTTT.

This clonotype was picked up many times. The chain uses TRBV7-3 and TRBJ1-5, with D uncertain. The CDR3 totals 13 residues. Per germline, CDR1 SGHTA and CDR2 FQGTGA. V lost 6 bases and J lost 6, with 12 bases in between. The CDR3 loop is CASSTGWGQPQHF. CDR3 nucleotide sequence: TGTGCCAGCAGTACCGGGTGGGGTCAGCCCCAGCATTTT.

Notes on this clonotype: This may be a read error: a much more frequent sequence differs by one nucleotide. The CDR3 reads CASSSILNAEAFF. The CDR3 nucleotides read TGTGCCAGCAGTTCCATCCTGAACGCTGAAGCTTTCTTT. The V and J genes are TRBV7-3 and TRBJ1-1; D ambiguous. Per the germline V gene, CDR1 is SGHTA and CDR2 is FQGTGA. The CDR3 is 13 amino acids.

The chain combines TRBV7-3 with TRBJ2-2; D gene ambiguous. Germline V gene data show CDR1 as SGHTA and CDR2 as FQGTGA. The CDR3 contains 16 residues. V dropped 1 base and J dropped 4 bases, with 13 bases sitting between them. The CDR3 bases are TGTGCCAGCAGCTTAATCGCGCGTGCGCGCACCGGGGAGCTGTTTTTT. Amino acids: CASSLIARARTGELFF.

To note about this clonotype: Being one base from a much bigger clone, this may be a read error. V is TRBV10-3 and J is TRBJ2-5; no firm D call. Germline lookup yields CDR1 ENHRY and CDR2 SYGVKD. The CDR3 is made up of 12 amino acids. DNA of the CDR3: TGTGCCAGCAGTGAGTCCGCGGAGACCCAGTACTTC. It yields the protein CASSESAETQYF.

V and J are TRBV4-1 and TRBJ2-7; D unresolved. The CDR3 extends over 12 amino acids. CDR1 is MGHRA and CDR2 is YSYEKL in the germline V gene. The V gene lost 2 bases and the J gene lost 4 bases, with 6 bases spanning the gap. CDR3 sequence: CASSQPGYEQYF. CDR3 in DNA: TGCGCCAGCAGCCAACCTGGTTACGAGCAGTACTTC.

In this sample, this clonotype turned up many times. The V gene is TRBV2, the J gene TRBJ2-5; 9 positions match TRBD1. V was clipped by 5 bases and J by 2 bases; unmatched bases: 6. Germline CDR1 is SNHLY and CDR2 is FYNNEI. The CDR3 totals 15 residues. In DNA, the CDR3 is TGTGCCAGCAGTAGGGACAGGGACCCTCAAGAGACCCAGTACTTC. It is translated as CASSRDRDPQETQYF. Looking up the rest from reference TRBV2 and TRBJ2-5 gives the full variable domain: EPEVTQTPSHQVTQMGQEVILRCVPISNHLYFYWYRQILGQKVEFLVSFYNNEISEKSEIFDDQFSVERPDGSNFTLKIRSTKLEDSAMYFCASSRDRDPQETQYFGPGTRLLVL.

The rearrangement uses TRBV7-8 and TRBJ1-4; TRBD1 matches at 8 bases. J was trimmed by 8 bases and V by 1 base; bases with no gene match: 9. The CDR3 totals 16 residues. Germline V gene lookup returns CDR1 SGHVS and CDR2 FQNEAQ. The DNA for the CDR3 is TGTGCCAGCAGCTTAGGCGCGAGCCAGGGGGCCGAAAAACTGTTTTTT. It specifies CASSLGASQGAEKLFF.

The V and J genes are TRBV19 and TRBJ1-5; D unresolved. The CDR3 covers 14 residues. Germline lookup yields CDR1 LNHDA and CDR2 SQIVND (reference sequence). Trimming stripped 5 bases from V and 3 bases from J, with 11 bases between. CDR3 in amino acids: CASSLRRTNQPQHF. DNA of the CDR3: TGTGCCAGTAGTCTTCGCAGGACCAATCAGCCCCAGCATTTT. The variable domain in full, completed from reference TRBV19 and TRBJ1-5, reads DGGITQSPKYLFRKEGQNVTLSCEQNLNHDAMYWYRQDPGQGLRLIYYSQIVNDFQKGDIAEGYSVSREKKESFPLTVTSAQKNPTAFYLCASSLRRTNQPQHFGDGTRLSIL.

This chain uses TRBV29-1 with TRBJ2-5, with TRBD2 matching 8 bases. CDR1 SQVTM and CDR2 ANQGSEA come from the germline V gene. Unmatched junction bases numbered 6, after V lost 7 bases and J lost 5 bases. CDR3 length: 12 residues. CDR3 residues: CSAQAGAETQYF. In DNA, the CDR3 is TGCAGCGCTCAAGCGGGGGCCGAGACCCAGTACTTC.